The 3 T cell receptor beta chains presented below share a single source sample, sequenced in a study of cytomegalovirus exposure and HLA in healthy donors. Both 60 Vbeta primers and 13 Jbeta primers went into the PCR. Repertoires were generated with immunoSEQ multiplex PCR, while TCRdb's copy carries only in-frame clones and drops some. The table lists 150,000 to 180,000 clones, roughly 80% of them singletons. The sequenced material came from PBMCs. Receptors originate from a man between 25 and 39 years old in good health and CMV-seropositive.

CDR3 amino acids: CASRESPRLNEKLFF. In DNA, the CDR3 is TGTGCCAGTAGAGAGTCTCCGAGACTTAATGAAAAACTGTTTTTT. J is TRBJ1-4 and V is TRBV19; unclear D gene. This CDR3 contains 15 residues. Trimming shortened V by 6 bases and J by 4 bases, and 15 bases separated the two germline ends. In germline, CDR1 is LNHDA, CDR2 SQIVND (reference sequence).

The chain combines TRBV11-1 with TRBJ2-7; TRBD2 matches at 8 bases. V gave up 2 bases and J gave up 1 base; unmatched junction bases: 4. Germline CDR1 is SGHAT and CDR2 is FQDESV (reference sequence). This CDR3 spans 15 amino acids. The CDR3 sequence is CASSLFREGSYEQYF. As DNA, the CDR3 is TGTGCCAGCAGCTTATTCCGGGAGGGATCCTACGAGCAGTACTTC.

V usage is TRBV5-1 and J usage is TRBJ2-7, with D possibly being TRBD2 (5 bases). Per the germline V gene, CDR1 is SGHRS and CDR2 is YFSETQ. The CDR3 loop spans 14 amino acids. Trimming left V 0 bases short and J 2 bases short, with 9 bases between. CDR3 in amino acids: CASSLGGDPYEQYF. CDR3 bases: TGCGCCAGCAGCTTGGGGGGAGACCCCTACGAGCAGTACTTC.